This entry features one T cell receptor (beta chain) sequence. This clone has a handful of counts. Its recognized antigen is unknown. Base qualities are not provided; no much larger clone lies one nucleotide away. Other nucleotide sequences from this sample produce the same CDR3. Participants in the prospective study were enrolled through a virtual design, were aged about 18 to 90 years, and lived in approximately 25 United States geographic areas. In the prospective study, participants were assigned to cohorts based on the clinical history participants reported in a screening survey and a study questionnaire. Exposed participants were defined as having been in contact with someone with a PCR-confirmed or clinician-diagnosed COVID-19 case within 2 weeks of study entry. In the prospective study, mobile phlebotomists collected whole blood, serum and a nasopharyngeal or oropharyngeal swab from each participant. Prospective study participants could optionally give additional blood draws and questionnaires over an approximately two-month period. Blood samples from the prospective study were shipped frozen or at room temperature prior to DNA extraction.

This specimen comes from a study of blood T cell repertoires in COVID-19 (dated by TCRdb to 2018 to 2021). At the level of the whole study: The collaborator samples originated in the United States, Italy and Spain and spanned the acute and convalescent phases of COVID-19. The prospective study material was composed of cDNA or gDNA derived from T cells, B-cell-depleted T cells, or PBMCs. Deeply sampled blood TCRbeta repertoires from subjects exposed to, actively infected with, or recovered from COVID-19 were included in the dataset. The repertoires were released in a freely available public database intended as a resource for research on the immune response to SARS-CoV-2. The samples were drawn from two sources: the first 160 participants of the ongoing ImmuneRACE study, and 1,000 to 1,500 subjects contributed by 6 global collaborators. The sample metadata nearly always contained a de-identified subject ID, COVID-19 status, age in years and sex. Where available, HLA class I and class II types were taken from metadata supplied by the sample provider and were not determined by assay-based typing.

The immunoSEQ Assay, a bias-controlled multiplex PCR, was used to amplify TCRbeta CDR3 regions from genomic DNA. The original methods were these. Nucleated cell counts per sample were estimated from amplification of reference gene primers within the assay. Sequence reads were collapsed and filtered to measure the absolute abundance of every unique TCRbeta CDR3 rearrangement. For each sample, productive Simpson clonality was calculated as the square root of Simpson's diversity index over productive rearrangements. TCRdb stores this immuneACCESS table with in-frame sequences only. Part of the clones is absent; in the studies checked, under half of the shortfall reflects unresolved V genes, and no reason is known for the rest. From that table come the V and J calls and clone size; the DNA was used to work out D and trimming. This sample has more than 350,000 clones in its table, and approximately 90% of those were observed once. 1.4% of the sample is taken by the ten largest.

The germline V gene (reference sequence) provides CDR1 DFQATT and CDR2 SNEGSKA. Measured from the cysteine to the phenylalanine, the CDR3 is 11 residues long. Just the 33-base CDR3 DNA is kept, in frame starting at base 1. At the junction V is shortened by 3 bases and J by 4 bases, with 4 bases in between. General findings and caveats noted by the study authors: The amount of clinical and demographic metadata varied by source and participant and was provided uncurated.

This sequence uses TRBV20-1 and TRBJ2-1; the D gene remains uncertain. The sequence derives from a woman between 18 and 29 years old who had been exposed to COVID-19. The sample consisted of PBMCs or T cells enriched from blood (not recorded which). The DNA reads as follows: TGCAGTGCTAGCCGGTACAATGAGCAGTTCTTC. This is translated as CSASRYNEQFF.